This T cell receptor (beta chain) is from a study of T cell responses to AZD1222 COVID-19 vaccine. General observations from the study: Sampling that yielded the repertoires occurred only after the peak T cell response.

Notes on this clone: Its antigen is unidentified.

Germline loops: CDR1 MNHEY, CDR2 SVGEGT. With 2 bases removed from V and 0 bases from J, the gap between germline ends came to 13 bases. The CDR3 extends over 16 amino acids. Here immunoSEQ multiplex PCR was the method, and the copy in TCRdb shows in-frame clones only, minus some. Of approximately 210,000 clones listed, about 89% are singletons. This specimen consisted of peripheral blood, obtained 28 days after the second AZD1222 dose. The TCR sequence derives from an adult who received the AZD1222 COVID-19 vaccine. The chain recombines TRBV6-2 or TRBV6-3 with TRBJ1-1, with D maybe TRBD1 (5 bases). The CDR3 region is CASSYPLQGMNTEAFF. In DNA form, the CDR3 reads TGTGCCAGCAGTTACCCGCTCCAGGGCATGAACACTGAAGCTTTCTTT.